This T cell receptor beta chain was identified in a study of cytomegalovirus exposure and HLA in healthy donors. Study findings and constraints: Roughly uniform sequencing depth across donors was assumed, possibly incorrectly.

The V end lost 2 bases, the J end lost 7 bases, and 19 bases lay between the germline ends. CDR3 length: 16 amino acids. Germline values: CDR1 SGHTA, CDR2 FQGTGA. Notes on this clone: What it binds is not known.

The PCR ran on 60 Vbeta and 13 Jbeta primers. The table came from immunoSEQ multiplex PCR; TCRdb's copy has only in-frame clones and leaves some out. The sample includes 200,000 to 250,000 clones, about 80% seen only once; the top ten take about 0.58%. Source material: PBMCs. The rearrangement links TRBV7-3 to TRBJ2-3; tentatively, D is TRBD2 (6 bases). The TCR was taken from a woman aged 40 to 50 in good health and CMV-seronegative. The DNA of the CDR3 is TGTGCCAGCAGCTTATCGTCCGATCGGGGGAAGCATACGCAGTATTTT. As protein: CASSLSSDRGKHTQYF.